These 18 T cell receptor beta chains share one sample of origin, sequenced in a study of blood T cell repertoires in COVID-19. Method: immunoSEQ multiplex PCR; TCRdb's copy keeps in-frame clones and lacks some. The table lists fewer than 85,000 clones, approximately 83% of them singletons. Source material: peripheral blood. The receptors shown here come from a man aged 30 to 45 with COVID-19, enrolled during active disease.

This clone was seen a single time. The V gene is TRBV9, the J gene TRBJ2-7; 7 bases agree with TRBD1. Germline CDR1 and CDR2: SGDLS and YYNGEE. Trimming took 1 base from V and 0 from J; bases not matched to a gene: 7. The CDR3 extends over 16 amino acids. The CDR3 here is CASSVSIRDSSYEQYF. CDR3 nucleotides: TGTGCCAGCAGCGTATCCATTCGGGACAGCTCCTACGAGCAGTACTTC. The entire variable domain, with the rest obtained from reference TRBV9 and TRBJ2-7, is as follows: DSGVTQTPKHLITATGQRVTLRCSPRSGDLSVYWYQQSLDQGLQFLIQYYNGEERAKGNILERFSAQQFPDLHSELNLSSLELGDSALYFCASSVSIRDSSYEQYFGPGTRLTVT.

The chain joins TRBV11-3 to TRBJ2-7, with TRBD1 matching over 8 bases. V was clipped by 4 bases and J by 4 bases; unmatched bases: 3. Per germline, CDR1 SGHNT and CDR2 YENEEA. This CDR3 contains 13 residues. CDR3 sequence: CASSSGTGYEQYF. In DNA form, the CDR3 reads TGTGCCAGCAGCTCCGGGACAGGATACGAGCAGTACTTC.

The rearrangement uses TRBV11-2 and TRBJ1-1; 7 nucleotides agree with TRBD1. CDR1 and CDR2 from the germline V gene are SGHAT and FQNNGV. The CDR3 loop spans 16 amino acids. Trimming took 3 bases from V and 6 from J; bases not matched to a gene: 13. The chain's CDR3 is CASSFASQQGNPEAFF. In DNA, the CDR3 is TGTGCCAGCAGCTTTGCTTCCCAACAGGGGAATCCTGAAGCTTTCTTT.

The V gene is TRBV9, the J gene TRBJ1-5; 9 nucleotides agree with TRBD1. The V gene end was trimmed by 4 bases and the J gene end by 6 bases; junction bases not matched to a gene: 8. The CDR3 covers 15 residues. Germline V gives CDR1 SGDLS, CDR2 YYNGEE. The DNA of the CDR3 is TGTGCCAGCAGCCCGGGACAGGGAATAAGTCAGCCCCAGCATTTT. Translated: CASSPGQGISQPQHF.

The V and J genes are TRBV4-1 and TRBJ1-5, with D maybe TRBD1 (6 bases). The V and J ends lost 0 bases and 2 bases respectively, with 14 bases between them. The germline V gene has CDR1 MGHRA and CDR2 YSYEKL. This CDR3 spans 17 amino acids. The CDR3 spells CASSQDRGRGGNQPQHF. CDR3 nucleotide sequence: TGCGCCAGCAGCCAAGATCGGGGCAGGGGTGGCAATCAGCCCCAGCATTTT.

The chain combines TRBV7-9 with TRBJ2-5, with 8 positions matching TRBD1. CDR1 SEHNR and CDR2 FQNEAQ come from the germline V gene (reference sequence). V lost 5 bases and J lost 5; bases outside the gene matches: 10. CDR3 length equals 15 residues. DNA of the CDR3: TGTGCCAGCAGCAAACTCGGACAGGGCGGGGAGACCCAGTACTTC. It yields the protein CASSKLGQGGETQYF.

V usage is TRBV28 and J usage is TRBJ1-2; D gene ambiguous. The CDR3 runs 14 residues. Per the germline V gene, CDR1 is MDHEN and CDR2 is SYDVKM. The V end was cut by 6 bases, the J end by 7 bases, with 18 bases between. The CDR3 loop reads CASRPSRGSGGYTF. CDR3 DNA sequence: TGTGCCAGCAGACCCTCGCGCGGCTCGGGTGGCTACACCTTC.

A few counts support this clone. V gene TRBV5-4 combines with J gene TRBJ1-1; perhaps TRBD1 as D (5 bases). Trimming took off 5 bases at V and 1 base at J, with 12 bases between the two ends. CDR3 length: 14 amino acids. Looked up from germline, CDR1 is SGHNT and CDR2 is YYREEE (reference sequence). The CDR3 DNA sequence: TGTGCCAGCAGGGAGAGGACAAGGAACACTGAAGCTTTCTTT. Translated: CASRERTRNTEAFF.

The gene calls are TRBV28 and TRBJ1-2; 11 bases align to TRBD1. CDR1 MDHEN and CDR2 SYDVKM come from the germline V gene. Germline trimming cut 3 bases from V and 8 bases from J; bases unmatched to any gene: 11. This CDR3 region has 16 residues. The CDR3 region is CASSLLQGQGAEGYTF. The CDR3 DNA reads TGTGCCAGCAGTTTGCTACAAGGACAGGGGGCAGAAGGCTACACCTTC.

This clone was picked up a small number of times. This chain's CDR3 is CATSRGEAGRSQHF. DNA of the CDR3: TGTGCCACCAGCAGAGGGGAGGCCGGAAGGTCCCAGCATTTT. The chain joins TRBV15 to TRBJ1-5; no definite D call. The CDR3 has 14 amino acids. Germline V lookup: CDR1 LNHNV, CDR2 YYDKDF (reference sequence). The ends were cut back, 1 base at V and 11 bases at J, with 15 bases in the middle.

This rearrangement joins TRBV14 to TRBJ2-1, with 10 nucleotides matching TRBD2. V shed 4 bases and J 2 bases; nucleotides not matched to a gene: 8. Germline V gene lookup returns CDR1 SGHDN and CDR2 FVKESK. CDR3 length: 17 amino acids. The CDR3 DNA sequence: TGTGCCAGCAGCCTTAATATAGGGACTAGCGCCTACAATGAGCAGTTCTTC. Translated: CASSLNIGTSAYNEQFF.

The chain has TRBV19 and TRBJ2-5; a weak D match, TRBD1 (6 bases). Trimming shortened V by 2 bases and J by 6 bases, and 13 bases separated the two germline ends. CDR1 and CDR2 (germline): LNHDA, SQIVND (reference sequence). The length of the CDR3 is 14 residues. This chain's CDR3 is CASSISTGQKTQYF. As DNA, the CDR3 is TGTGCCAGTAGTATAAGTACAGGGCAAAAGACCCAGTACTTC. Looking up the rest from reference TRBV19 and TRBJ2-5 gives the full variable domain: DGGITQSPKYLFRKEGQNVTLSCEQNLNHDAMYWYRQDPGQGLRLIYYSQIVNDFQKGDIAEGYSVSREKKESFPLTVTSAQKNPTAFYLCASSISTGQKTQYFGPGTRLLVL.

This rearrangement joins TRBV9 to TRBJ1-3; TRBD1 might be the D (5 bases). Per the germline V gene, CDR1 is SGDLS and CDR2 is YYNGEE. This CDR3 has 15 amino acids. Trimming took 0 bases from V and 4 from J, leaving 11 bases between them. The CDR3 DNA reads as TGTGCCAGCAGCGTAGTAGGGGCGCCGGGAAACACCATATATTTT. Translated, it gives CASSVVGAPGNTIYF.

The CDR3 region has the DNA TGTGCCAGCAGCCCTGGACAGGGGAACACTGAAGCTTTCTTT. Translating gives CASSPGQGNTEAFF. V is TRBV7-9 and J is TRBJ1-1; 8 positions match TRBD1. This CDR3 has 14 amino acids. After removal of 5 bases from V and 1 base from J, the junction contained 3 bases not matched to a gene. Germline CDR1 is SEHNR and CDR2 is FQNEAQ (reference sequence).

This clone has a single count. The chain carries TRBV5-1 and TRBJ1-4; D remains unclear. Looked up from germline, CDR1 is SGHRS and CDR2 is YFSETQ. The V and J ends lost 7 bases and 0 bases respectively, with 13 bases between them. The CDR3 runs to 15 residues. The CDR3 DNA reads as TGCGCCAGCTCCCCAGGATCCGCAACTAATGAAAAACTGTTTTTT. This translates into CASSPGSATNEKLFF.

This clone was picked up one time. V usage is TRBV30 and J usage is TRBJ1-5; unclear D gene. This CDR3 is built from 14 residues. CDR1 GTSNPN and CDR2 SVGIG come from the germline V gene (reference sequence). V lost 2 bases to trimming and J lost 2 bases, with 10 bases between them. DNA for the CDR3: TGTGCCTGGAGTCAGGCGATGGGCAATCAGCCCCAGCATTTT. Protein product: CAWSQAMGNQPQHF.

The CDR3 DNA follows: TGTGCCAGCAGCTTAGGTTTTCAGAACACCGGGGAGCTGTTTTTT. It codes for CASSLGFQNTGELFF. The chain couples TRBV7-9 to TRBJ2-2; D ambiguous. CDR1 is SEHNR and CDR2 is FQNEAQ in the germline V gene (reference sequence). The CDR3 totals 15 residues. V lost 1 base and J 1 base, leaving 7 bases between the germline ends.

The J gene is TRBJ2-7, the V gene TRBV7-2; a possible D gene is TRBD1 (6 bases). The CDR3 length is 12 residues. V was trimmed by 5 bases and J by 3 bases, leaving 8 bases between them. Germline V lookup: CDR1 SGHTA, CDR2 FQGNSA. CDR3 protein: CASSRQVYEQYF. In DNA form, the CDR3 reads TGTGCCAGCAGCAGACAGGTCTACGAGCAGTACTTC. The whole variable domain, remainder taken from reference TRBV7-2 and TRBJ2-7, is GAGVSQSPSNKVTEKGKDVELRCDPISGHTALYWYRQSLGQGLEFLIYFQGNSAPDKSGLPSDRFSAERTGGSVSTLTIQRTQQEDSAVYLCASSRQVYEQYFGPGTRLTVT.